This T cell receptor beta chain was recovered during a study of graft-versus-host responses after intestinal transplantation. Study conclusions and caveats: Graft-versus-host to host-versus-graft clonal ratios in allografts were high in patients with graft-donor T cell macrochimerism. Some GvH clones appeared in ileal mucosa or blood before recipient bone marrow.

In regard to this clone: The antigen remains undetermined.

Generated by immunoSEQ multiplex PCR, the TCRdb table keeps only in-frame clones and is missing some. The data contain approximately 1,600 clones, approximately 80% of them singletons. Intraepithelial lymphocytes and lamina propria lymphocytes were released through processing of graft tissue. This receptor was obtained from a human patient who received an intestinal transplant, so some T cells may come from the graft donor. The sample consisted of ileum tissue, taken approximately 17 months after transplant.

In nucleotides, the CDR3 is TGCGCCAGCAGCCGCGCTCAAGAGTACCAAGAGACCCAGTACTTC. This translates into CASSRAQEYQETQYF. This chain joins TRBV5-1 and TRBJ2-5; D gene uncertain. With 4 bases removed from V and 0 bases from J, the gap between germline ends came to 13 bases. This CDR3 has 15 residues. Looked up from germline, CDR1 is SGHRS and CDR2 is YFSETQ. Combining the CDR3 with reference TRBV5-1 and TRBJ2-5 gives the whole variable domain KAGVTQTPRYLIKTRGQQVTLSCSPISGHRSVSWYQQTPGQGLQFLFEYFSETQRNKGNFPGRFSGRQFSNSRSEMNVSTLELGDSALYLCASSRAQEYQETQYFGPGTRLLVL.